This TCR beta chain derives from a study of OX40 agonist ivuxolimab in advanced cancers. Trimming left V 0 bases short and J 3 bases short, with 22 bases between. In germline, CDR1 is MNHNS, CDR2 SASEGT. This CDR3 contains 19 residues. This table comes from immunoSEQ multiplex PCR, and its TCRdb copy is limited to in-frame clones, with some not included. The repertoire has 80,000 to 85,000 clones, about 82% of them found once; the top ten carry around 6%. The input for sequencing was CD4+ or CD8+ T cells sorted from blood, taken in a trial of the OX40 agonist ivuxolimab. The sequence derives from an adult with an advanced solid tumor such as melanoma, head and neck, liver or kidney cancer. The chain employs TRBV6-1 and TRBJ2-3, with D perhaps given as TRBD1 or TRBD2 (5 bases each). The CDR3 DNA sequence: TGTGCCAGCAGTGAAGCTATCAGTTCCTTGGGGGTTTGGACAGATACGCAGTATTTT. Protein: CASSEAISSLGVWTDTQYF.